The text below deals with one T cell receptor (beta chain). This sample stems from a study of cytomegalovirus exposure and HLA in healthy donors. The PCR was carried out with 60 Vbeta primers and 13 Jbeta primers. Profiling relied on immunoSEQ multiplex PCR, and the TCRdb table lists in-frame clones only, not all of them. In the table there are 110,000 or so clones, approximately 77% of which are singletons. V was pared by 2 bases and J by 10 bases, with 7 bases of the junction left unmatched. The length of the CDR3 is 13 residues. In germline, CDR1 is GTSNPN, CDR2 SVGIG (reference sequence). This chain connects TRBV30 to TRBJ2-1, with 8 bases identical to TRBD2. This TCR came from a man over 45 in good health and CMV-seropositive. Material for sequencing was PBMCs. The CDR3 DNA sequence: TGTGCCTGGAGTCCAGCGGGAGATTACGAGCAGTTCTTC. It specifies CAWSPAGDYEQFF. Variable domain in full (rest from reference TRBV30 and TRBJ2-1): SQTIHQWPATLVQPVGSPLSLECTVEGTSNPNLYWYRQAAGRGLQLLFYSVGIGQISSEVPQNLSASRPQDRQFILSSKKLLLSDSGFYLCAWSPAGDYEQFFGPGTRLTVL.